This T cell receptor (beta chain) was documented in a study of long-term antiretroviral therapy in people with HIV. Version v3.0 of the immunoSEQ assay ran at survey level. The repertoire was sequenced with immunoSEQ multiplex PCR; TCRdb's copy has only in-frame clones and lacks some. The data show roughly 24,000 clones, 85% to 90% seen once. This receptor was taken from a woman younger than 45 with HIV. Source: unsorted PBMCs, taken 1.8 years before starting antiretroviral therapy.

CDR3 protein: CATSRSSAMETQYF. In nucleotides, the CDR3 is TGTGCCACCAGCAGAAGTAGCGCAATGGAGACCCAGTACTTC. The V and J genes are TRBV15 and TRBJ2-5; D possibly corresponds to TRBD2 (5 bases). Germline V gene lookup returns CDR1 LNHNV and CDR2 YYDKDF (reference sequence). This CDR3 is built from 14 residues. V was cut by 2 bases and J by 5 bases, with 12 bases left in between.